This T cell receptor (beta chain) was observed in a study of shared clonotypes between healthy human individuals. Study-level results: Since donors were few, the genetic and exposure-history diversity represented was limited.

This CDR3 comprises 17 residues. Germline values: CDR1 SGDLS, CDR2 YYNGEE. The J segment lost 2 bases and the V segment lost 0 bases, leaving 4 bases of the junction unmatched. Of note for this clone: Its antigen is as yet unknown.

At the deep level, the assay was run. Assay used: immunoSEQ multiplex PCR; TCRdb lists only in-frame clones, some missing. The sample has under 650,000 clones, 90% to 97% seen once. The V call is TRBV9, the J call TRBJ2-2, with 10 bases matching TRBD1. The sample comprised naive CD4+ T cells sorted from blood. Subset of the sample: CD45RA+ positively selected. This TCR was recovered from a woman aged 25 to 39 in good health. DNA of the CDR3: TGTGCCAGCAGCGTAGTTGGGACAGGGGTTAACACCGGGGAGCTGTTTTTT. Translation: CASSVVGTGVNTGELFF.